The 6 T cell receptor beta chains reported below all come from one sample, sequenced in a study of blood T cell repertoires in COVID-19. Repertoires were generated with immunoSEQ multiplex PCR, while TCRdb's copy carries only in-frame clones and drops some. In the table there are around 360,000 clones, about 87% of which are singletons. Sample: PBMCs or T cells enriched from blood (not recorded which). The source is a man aged 40-55 years in a cohort exposed to, infected with or recovered from COVID-19 (not recorded which).

The chain has TRBV21-1 and TRBJ2-1; TRBD2 was called by the table and not checked on the DNA. TRBV21-1 counts as a pseudogene. CDR3 size: 19 residues. The CDR3 nucleotides are TGTGCCAGCAGCAAGGGGGGGCCTAGACTAGCGCGCTCCTACAATGAGCAGTTCTTC. Its protein product is CASSKGGPRLARSYNEQFF.

The rearrangement joins TRBV10-3 to TRBJ2-1; 9 bases map to TRBD2. V trimming: 0 bases; J trimming: 3 bases; junction bases outside the gene matches: 3. The CDR3 is 16 residues long. Germline V gene sequence: CDR1 ENHRY, CDR2 SYGVKD. For the CDR3, the DNA is TGTGCCATCAGTGAGTCCCCTAGCGGGGTCTACAATGAGCAGTTCTTC. The encoded protein is CAISESPSGVYNEQFF.

This sequence joins TRBV7-7 and TRBJ2-5; 8 bases match TRBD1. Trimming at V came to 8 bases and at J to 5 bases, leaving 13 bases not matched to a gene. This CDR3 is 15 amino acids long. Germline-derived CDR1 and CDR2 are SSHAT and FNYEAQ (reference sequence). Written as DNA, the CDR3 is TGTGCCAGCTCCCTGGGGCAGGGGGCATGGGAGACCCAGTACTTC. The encoded protein is CASSLGQGAWETQYF.

The CDR3 loop is CASGPGQTGETQYF. The CDR3, as DNA: TGTGCTAGTGGTCCCGGACAGACGGGAGAGACCCAGTACTTC. The chain links TRBV12-5 to TRBJ2-5; weak D call: TRBD1 (6 bases). Trimming stripped 5 bases from V and 4 bases from J, with 14 bases between. Germline V gene lookup returns CDR1 LGHNT and CDR2 FRNRAP. This CDR3 spans 14 amino acids.

V is TRBV29-1 and J is TRBJ1-2; D possibly corresponds to TRBD1 (6 bases). V lost 1 base and J 0 bases, leaving 9 bases between the germline ends. This CDR3 comprises 14 residues. The V gene's germline CDR1 is SQVTM and CDR2 ANQGSEA. The CDR3 here is CSVEADSTNYGYTF. The CDR3 coding sequence is TGCAGCGTTGAAGCGGACAGTACTAACTATGGCTACACCTTC.

The chain couples TRBV7-9 to TRBJ2-1, with 7 bases matching TRBD2. CDR1 is SEHNR, CDR2 FQNEAQ, per germline (reference sequence). There are 16 residues in the CDR3. V lost 5 bases and J lost 5; bases outside the gene matches: 12. The CDR3, as DNA: TGTGCCAGCAGCCGACGAGGGACTATCCCTAACAATGAGCAGTTCTTC. This gives the protein CASSRRGTIPNNEQFF. Filled out from reference TRBV7-9 and TRBJ2-1, the complete variable domain reads DTGVSQNPRHKITKRGQNVTFRCDPISEHNRLYWYRQTLGQGPEFLTYFQNEAQLEKSRLLSDRFSAERPKGSFSTLEIQRTEQGDSAMYLCASSRRGTIPNNEQFFGPGTRLTVL.